The 9 T cell receptor beta chains given below trace back to one sample, sequenced in a study of OX40 agonist ivuxolimab in advanced cancers. Libraries were made using the immunoSEQ multiplex PCR assay. Drawn from immuneACCESS, this table holds only the in-frame rearrangements with V and J called that TCRdb kept. Clones are partly lost; checked studies trace under half to an unresolved V gene and leave the rest unexplained. This sample lists some 83,000 clones; more than 85% were detected once. Jointly, the top ten make up roughly 6.7% of the sample. The starting material was CD4+ or CD8+ T cells sorted from blood, obtained in a trial of the OX40 agonist ivuxolimab. These receptors all come from an adult with an advanced solid tumor such as melanoma, head and neck, liver or kidney cancer.

The CDR3 here is CASSPPGLVPGELFF. CDR3 nucleotides: TGCGCCAGCAGCCCCCCTGGACTAGTACCCGGGGAGCTGTTTTTT. The chain combines TRBV10-2 with TRBJ2-2, with 7 bases aligning to TRBD2. The J segment lost 6 bases and the V segment lost 6 bases, leaving 10 bases of the junction unmatched. CDR1 and CDR2 from the germline V gene are WSHSY and SAAADI. The CDR3 runs to 15 residues.

The chain joins TRBV7-8 to TRBJ2-5; D is ambiguous. V was shortened by 1 base and J by 5 bases, with 5 bases between the two germline ends. The CDR3 consists of 12 residues. The germline CDR1 and CDR2 sequences are SGHVS and FQNEAQ. In nucleotides, the CDR3 is TGTGCCAGCAGCTTAGAGATGGAGACCCAGTACTTC. Translation gives CASSLEMETQYF.

This clone appeared once. This chain connects TRBV19 to TRBJ1-5, with TRBD1 matching 8 bases. The CDR3 has 15 residues. Per germline, CDR1 LNHDA and CDR2 SQIVND (reference sequence). The J segment lost 7 bases and the V segment lost 3 bases, leaving 8 bases of the junction unmatched. The CDR3 nucleotides are TGTGCCAGTAGTATTCTGCAGGGGGCCTGGCAGCCCCAGCATTTT. Translating gives CASSILQGAWQPQHF.

V usage is TRBV2 and J usage is TRBJ2-2; a possible D gene is TRBD2 (6 bases). This CDR3 is 15 amino acids long. Germline-derived CDR1 and CDR2 are SNHLY and FYNNEI. The ends were cut back, 8 bases at V and 0 bases at J, with 13 bases in the middle. CDR3 loop: CASQEGHSNTGELFF. The CDR3 DNA is TGTGCCAGCCAGGAGGGGCACTCGAACACCGGGGAGCTGTTTTTT. Together with reference TRBV2 and TRBJ2-2, the CDR3 gives the full variable domain: EPEVTQTPSHQVTQMGQEVILRCVPISNHLYFYWYRQILGQKVEFLVSFYNNEISEKSEIFDDQFSVERPDGSNFTLKIRSTKLEDSAMYFCASQEGHSNTGELFFGEGSRLTVL.

The genes are TRBV13 and TRBJ2-1; D might be TRBD1 or TRBD2, each matching 5 bases. V lost 6 bases, J lost 2 bases, and 17 bases lay in between. This CDR3 comprises 16 residues. The germline V gene has CDR1 PRHDT and CDR2 FYEKMQ (reference sequence). DNA for the CDR3: TGTGCCAGCAGTCTTAGTGGGGGAATCACCTACAATGAGCAGTTCTTC. Translating it yields CASSLSGGITYNEQFF.

The V call is TRBV6-6, the J call TRBJ1-1; D might be TRBD1 (6 bases). Germline V gene sequence: CDR1 MNHNY, CDR2 SVGAGI (reference sequence). The CDR3 runs to 13 residues. V lost 2 bases, J lost 11 bases, and 15 bases lay in between. The CDR3 region has the DNA TGTGCCAGCAGTTACGGGCAGGGGTCCTCGGCTTTCTTT. Translated: CASSYGQGSSAFF.

The chain is built from TRBV15 and TRBJ1-1; no clear D. The length of the CDR3 is 13 residues. Trimming stripped 3 bases from V and 0 bases from J, with 5 bases between. CDR1 is LNHNV and CDR2 is YYDKDF in the germline V gene (reference sequence). The chain's CDR3 is CATSRAVNTEAFF. The CDR3 region has the DNA TGTGCCACCAGCAGGGCCGTGAACACTGAAGCTTTCTTT.

The chain employs TRBV27 and TRBJ2-5; D is undetermined. Trimming shortened V by 8 bases and J by 0 bases, and 7 bases separated the two germline ends. In germline, CDR1 is MNHEY, CDR2 SMNVEV (reference sequence). The CDR3 totals 12 residues. The CDR3 DNA reads TGTGCCAGCCCAGTGAACCAAGAGACCCAGTACTTC. Residues: CASPVNQETQYF.

This sequence joins TRBV5-1 and TRBJ2-5; TRBD1 matches at 10 bases. The CDR3 runs to 13 residues. In germline, CDR1 is SGHRS, CDR2 YFSETQ. V shed 7 bases, J shed 5 bases, and the junction held 5 bases outside the gene matches. DNA for the CDR3: TGCGCCAGCCGGACAGGGGGTGGGGAGACCCAGTACTTC. Translating gives CASRTGGGETQYF.